The TCR beta chain described here comes from a study of CD8+CD57+ T cells in acquired aplastic anemia. Study in general: Yields of DNA that came from sorted CD4+ and CD8+ cells averaged approximately 3.5 ug.

With 4 bases removed from V and 5 bases from J, the gap between germline ends came to 9 bases. In germline, CDR1 is SGHVS, CDR2 FQNEAQ. There are 14 residues in the CDR3. TCR beta VDJ combinations and CDR3 sequences were profiled from genomic DNA. TCRdb reprocessed the reads with MiXCR, giving one entry per CDR3 protein. The sample contains about 240,000 distinct CDR3 sequences, 47% of which appear only once. Patients sequenced had flow cytometry evidence of CD8+CD57+ cell expansion. The sequenced material came from sorted CD4+, CD8+, or CD8+CD57+ T cells (not recorded which) from PBMCs. This TCR derives from a human donor with aplastic anemia. The chain carries TRBV7-8 and TRBJ1-6; D possibly corresponds to TRBD1 (5 bases). CDR3 loop: CASSSWGDNSPLHF. The CDR3 DNA reads TGTGCCAGCAGCTCATGGGGGGATAATTCACCCCTCCACTTT. Using reference TRBV7-8 and TRBJ1-6 for the parts outside the CDR3, the full variable domain is GAGVSQSPRYKVAKRGQDVALRCDPISGHVSLFWYQQALGQGPEFLTYFQNEAQLDKSGLPSDRFFAERPEGSVSTLKIQRTQQEDSAVYLCASSSWGDNSPLHFGNGTRLTVT.